Described below is a single TCR beta chain sequence and its context. Its matching antigen is unknown. This entry comes from a study of T cells after yellow fever vaccination. About the research overall: Fractions with few cells were prepared using SMART-Seq v4 Ultra Low Input.

Synthesis of TCR cDNA relied on 5'RACE template switching, which attached a universal primer site and UMIs. TCRdb reprocessed the 5' RACE reads with MiXCR, giving one entry per CDR3 protein. The sample lists approximately 600,000 distinct CDR3 sequences, about 12% occurring once. Overall study results and limits: FACS-sorted repertoires might harbor abundant contaminating clonotypes from the bulk population. Most primary-vaccination clones reappeared after the booster (more than 95% CD4, about 90% CD8).

The CDR3 runs 14 residues. V lost 4 bases, J lost 3 bases, and 13 bases lay in between. From germline, CDR1 is SQVTM and CDR2 ANQGSEA. The sequences come from PBMCs, collected on the day of the yellow fever booster vaccination. This chain joins TRBV29-1 and TRBJ2-4; D is undetermined. The sequence was collected from a man aged 25-40 years who received the YFV17D yellow fever vaccine. The CDR3 DNA reads as TGCAGCGTTGGCCCCGACACGGGCAAAAACATTCAGTACTTC. Amino acid sequence: CSVGPDTGKNIQYF.